These 3 T cell receptor beta chains originate from one sample sequenced in a study of blood T cell repertoires in COVID-19. The assay was immunoSEQ multiplex PCR, and TCRdb's table has in-frame clones only and misses some. The sample holds 100,000 to 150,000 clones, 70% to 90% seen once. Sample: peripheral blood. The receptor set was obtained from a middle-aged man with acute or convalescent COVID-19.

On this clone: Other DNA sequences in the sample encode the same CDR3. The chain joins TRBV19 to TRBJ1-1; no definite D call. V lost 0 bases, J lost 1 base, and 6 bases lay in between. The germline CDR1 and CDR2 sequences are LNHDA and SQIVND (reference sequence). The CDR3 covers 14 residues. In DNA, the CDR3 is TGTGCCAGTAGTATAGATTCGCGGAACACTGAAGCTTTCTTT. Translated, it gives CASSIDSRNTEAFF.

The V and J genes are TRBV19 and TRBJ1-4, with a weak D call TRBD1 (6 bases). This CDR3 has 12 residues. CDR1 is LNHDA, CDR2 SQIVND, per germline (reference sequence). Trimming left V 10 bases short and J 7 bases short, with 13 bases between. The CDR3 bases are TGTGCCATACAGGGTCTTGGTGAAAAACTGTTTTTT. Amino acid sequence: CAIQGLGEKLFF.

Here the CDR3 reads CASSPPKTGCDTEAFF. The CDR3 DNA follows: TGTGCCAGCAGTCCACCAAAGACAGGGTGCGACACTGAAGCTTTCTTT. This chain links TRBV27 with TRBJ1-1, with 7 bases matching TRBD1. There are 16 residues in the CDR3. Germline CDR1 is MNHEY and CDR2 is SMNVEV (reference sequence). The ends lost 5 bases at V and 3 bases at J; junction bases unmatched: 12.